A selection of T cell receptor beta chains follows, all from one sample in a study of blood T cell repertoires in COVID-19. Repertoires were generated with immunoSEQ multiplex PCR, while TCRdb's copy carries only in-frame clones and drops some. The data show roughly 87,000 clones, approximately 88% seen once. The specimen was peripheral blood. Source of these receptors: a woman aged 55-69 years with acute or convalescent COVID-19. Each CDR3 is given with its conserved first and last residue. A D gene is named only where the DNA matches it firmly. The size of a clone is reported for some rows only, either as once, few or many, or as a class for expanded clones.

cdr3_length | j_call | clone_size | v_call | d_call | cdr3_aa | cdr3_nt
16 | TRBJ1-6 | once | TRBV18 | TRBD1 | CASSRGQGGYNSPLHF | TGTGCCAGCTCACGAGGACAGGGGGGCTATAATTCACCCCTCCACTTT
16 | TRBJ1-5 | NA | TRBV6-1 | NA | CASSEFGGSPNQPQHF | TGTGCCAGCAGTGAATTCGGGGGGTCCCCCAATCAGCCCCAGCATTTT
16 | TRBJ1-3 | NA | TRBV28 | NA | CASSPSTHTSGNTIYF | TGTGCCAGCAGTCCTTCGACACACACAAGTGGAAACACCATATATTTT
15 | TRBJ1-2 | NA | TRBV30 | NA | CAWSSPSGGYYGYTF | TGTGCCTGGAGTTCCCCTAGCGGGGGGTACTATGGCTACACCTTC
15 | TRBJ2-2 | NA | TRBV5-1 | NA | CASSPTLTNTGELFF | TGCGCCAGCAGCCCTACACTAACGAACACCGGGGAGCTGTTTTTT
14 | TRBJ1-6 | NA | TRBV27 | TRBD1 | CASSRGQVGSPLHF | TGTGCCAGCAGCCGGGGACAGGTCGGATCACCCCTCCACTTT
15 | TRBJ1-4 | NA | TRBV11-3 | TRBD1 | CASATGTVDNEKLFF | TGTGCCAGCGCAACGGGGACAGTCGATAATGAAAAACTGTTTTTT
14 | TRBJ2-3 | NA | TRBV10-1 | NA | CATSSGVVTDTQYF | TGCGCCACTTCGTCAGGGGTAGTCACAGATACGCAGTATTTT
15 | TRBJ1-2 | NA | TRBV5-1 | TRBD1 | CASSFKTGIHYGYTF | TGCGCCAGCAGTTTTAAGACAGGGATCCACTATGGCTACACCTTC
14 | TRBJ1-1 | NA | TRBV7-3 | TRBD1 | CASSPTGVDTEAFF | TGTGCCAGCAGCCCAACAGGGGTGGACACTGAAGCTTTCTTT
17 | TRBJ2-7 | NA | TRBV4-1 | TRBD1 | CASSQDRGTGGPYEQYF | TGCGCCAGCAGCCAAGATCGAGGGACAGGGGGCCCCTACGAGCAGTACTTC
19 | TRBJ2-4 | NA | TRBV9 | NA | CASSERKPGHPLAKNIQYF | TGTGCCAGCAGCGAAAGAAAGCCGGGACACCCTTTAGCCAAAAACATTCAGTACTTC
18 | TRBJ1-2 | NA | TRBV18 | TRBD1 | CASSPLKPGQTSNYGYTF | TGTGCCAGCTCACCACTAAAACCGGGACAGACCTCTAACTATGGCTACACCTTC
15 | TRBJ1-1 | NA | TRBV7-9 | NA | CASSFGLGGNTEAFF | TGTGCCAGCAGCTTTGGTTTGGGGGGGAACACTGAAGCTTTCTTT
15 | TRBJ1-5 | few | TRBV2 | NA | CATSGGGDSNQPQHF | TGTGCCACCTCTGGAGGGGGGGATAGCAATCAGCCCCAGCATTTT
14 | TRBJ2-1 | NA | TRBV19 | NA | CASSIRGSYNEQFF | TGTGCCAGTAGTATACGCGGGTCCTACAATGAGCAGTTCTTC
13 | TRBJ2-2 | NA | TRBV11-2 | NA | CASSLRYTGELFF | TGTGCCAGCAGCCTCAGATACACCGGGGAGCTGTTTTTT
18 | TRBJ1-5 | NA | TRBV30 | TRBD1 | CAWSVFRWRTGGNQPQHF | TGTGCCTGGAGTGTATTTCGTTGGAGGACAGGTGGCAATCAGCCCCAGCATTTT
14 | TRBJ1-2 | NA | TRBV5-5 | NA | CASSSSRGGYGYTF | TGTGCCAGCAGTTCCTCCCGGGGGGGCTATGGCTACACCTTC
14 | TRBJ2-7 | NA | TRBV5-6 | TRBD1 | CASRSSTGRHEQYF | TGTGCCAGCAGATCCTCGACAGGGCGCCACGAGCAGTACTTC
15 | TRBJ1-1 | NA | TRBV7-2 | TRBD1 | CASSLEAGGDTEAFF | TGTGCCAGCAGCTTAGAGGCAGGGGGAGACACTGAAGCTTTCTTT
13 | TRBJ1-1 | NA | TRBV11-2 | NA | CASSPWSGTEAFF | TGTGCCAGCAGCCCGTGGTCGGGGACTGAAGCTTTCTTT
13 | TRBJ1-2 | NA | TRBV6-5 | NA | CASSSPGTGGYTF | TGTGCCAGCAGTTCCCCGGGTACGGGGGGCTACACCTTC
16 | TRBJ1-6 | NA | TRBV3-1/TRBV3-2 | TRBD1 | CASSQDKGAVNSPLHF | TGTGCCAGCAGCCAAGATAAGGGGGCGGTCAATTCACCCCTCCACTTT
13 | TRBJ2-3 | NA | TRBV7-3 | NA | CASSSPQADTQYF | TGTGCCAGCAGCTCCCCCCAGGCAGATACGCAGTATTTT
19 | TRBJ2-4 | NA | TRBV6-1 | TRBD2 | CASSEWAGGPSVAKNIQYF | TGTGCCAGCAGTGAATGGGCGGGGGGGCCTTCCGTAGCCAAAAACATTCAGTACTTC
12 | TRBJ2-2 | NA | TRBV12-3/TRBV12-4 | NA | CASSPIQGAVFF | TGTGCCAGCAGTCCCATACAGGGAGCCGTGTTTTTT
14 | TRBJ2-1 | NA | TRBV20-1 | NA | CSASITGVGNEQFF | TGCAGTGCTAGTATCACGGGGGTGGGCAATGAGCAGTTCTTC
16 | TRBJ2-1 | NA | TRBV28 | TRBD1 | CASSPQTGGDTNEQFF | TGTGCCAGCAGCCCCCAGACAGGGGGAGATACCAATGAGCAGTTCTTC
16 | TRBJ2-2 | NA | TRBV5-1 | TRBD1 | CASSLGQGVNTGELFF | TGCGCCAGCAGCTTAGGACAGGGGGTGAACACCGGGGAGCTGTTTTTT
14 | TRBJ1-2 | NA | TRBV4-2 | NA | CASSQARQVSSYTF | TGTGCCAGCAGCCAAGCCCGACAGGTTTCCAGCTACACCTTC
17 | TRBJ2-5 | NA | TRBV28 | NA | CASSGLGHSRQQETQYF | TGTGCCAGCAGCGGCTTAGGACATTCACGGCAACAAGAGACCCAGTACTTC
14 | TRBJ1-4 | NA | TRBV10-3 | TRBD1 | CAISEGQGTEKLFF | TGTGCCATCAGTGAGGGACAGGGGACTGAAAAACTGTTTTTT
16 | TRBJ1-4 | few | TRBV11-2 | TRBD1 | CASSSYSFWTGEKLFF | TGTGCCAGCAGCTCATACTCATTCTGGACAGGAGAAAAACTGTTTTTT
15 | TRBJ2-7 | few | TRBV4-1 | TRBD1 | CASSQGRTGDYEQYF | TGCGCCAGCAGCCAGGGCAGGACAGGGGACTACGAGCAGTACTTC
12 | TRBJ1-4 | NA | TRBV2 | NA | CASSGQGEKLFF | TGTGCCAGCAGTGGCCAGGGCGAAAAACTGTTTTTT
15 | TRBJ1-3 | once | TRBV19 | NA | CASTPRHSSGNTIYF | TGTGCCAGTACCCCCCGGCACAGCTCTGGAAACACCATATATTTT
15 | TRBJ1-5 | NA | TRBV21-1 | NA | CASSKHRESNQPQHF | TGTGCCAGCAGCAAGCACAGGGAGAGCAATCAGCCCCAGCATTTT
17 | TRBJ1-6 | NA | TRBV30 | TRBD1 | CAWTGTGENPYNSPLHF | TGTGCCTGGACCGGGACAGGGGAAAATCCTTATAATTCACCCCTCCACTTT